One sample yielded the 30 T cell receptor beta chains listed below, sequenced in a study of metastatic and nonmetastatic thyroid tumors. Thyroid surgery was performed in patients who had received no treatment beforehand. TCRdb re-called clones via MiXCR from the PCR reads. The data contain 20,000 to 25,000 clones, 20% to 25% of them singletons. Sequencing used adjacent normal tissue. The receptors shown here come from a female donor with papillary thyroid cancer or a benign thyroid nodule (not recorded which). Some clones in this sample may be carry-over from other donors' samples.

The table lists this clone with many counts. The CDR3 is CASRRGPNEKLFF. The CDR3 DNA follows: TGTGCCAGCCGCCGGGGTCCTAATGAAAAACTGTTTTTT. The genes are TRBV2 and TRBJ1-4; D ambiguous. Deletions cut 8 bases from V and 3 bases from J, with 10 bases between. The germline gives CDR1 SNHLY, CDR2 FYNNEI. CDR3 length equals 13 residues.

This clone was seen ten or more times. The rearrangement links TRBV4-2 to TRBJ2-1; 7 nucleotides align to TRBD1. CDR1 and CDR2 (germline): LGHNA, YNFKEQ. The CDR3 contains 16 residues. J was trimmed by 1 base and V by 3 bases; bases with no gene match: 6. As DNA, the CDR3 is TGTGCCAGCAGCCACCCCGACAGGGCGTCCTACAATGAGCAGTTCTTC. Translating it yields CASSHPDRASYNEQFF.

This clone was recorded at least ten times. Other DNA sequences in this specimen translate into the identical CDR3. The chain combines TRBV5-4 with TRBJ1-1; D remains ambiguous. The CDR3 is 15 amino acids. Germline CDR1 reads SGHNT; CDR2 reads YYREEE (reference sequence). V was shortened by 4 bases and J by 1 base, with 14 bases between the two germline ends. The CDR3 region is CASSPRADPNTEAFF. The CDR3 coding sequence is TGTGCCAGCAGCCCAAGGGCCGATCCGAACACTGAAGCTTTCTTT. The full variable domain, rest sourced from reference TRBV5-4 and TRBJ1-1, is ETGVTQSPTHLIKTRGQQVTLRCSSQSGHNTVSWYQQALGQGPQFIFQYYREEENGRGNFPPRFSGLQFPNYSSELNVNALELDDSALYLCASSPRADPNTEAFFGQGTRLTVV.

By share, this clone ranks as medium-sized. The rearrangement uses TRBV27 and TRBJ1-5; D remains ambiguous. V shed 0 bases and J shed 4 bases, with 4 bases lying between them. The CDR3 is made up of 13 amino acids. CDR1 is MNHEY, CDR2 SMNVEV, per germline (reference sequence). The CDR3 loop is CASSLSWNQPQHF. CDR3 coding DNA: TGTGCCAGCAGTTTATCCTGGAATCAGCCCCAGCATTTT.

By share of the sample, this clone is medium-sized. This chain connects TRBV2 to TRBJ2-2, with 11 bases matching TRBD1. Per germline, CDR1 SNHLY and CDR2 FYNNEI. Trimming took 4 bases from V and 5 from J; bases not matched to a gene: 3. The length of the CDR3 is 15 residues. Written as DNA, the CDR3 is TGTGCCAGCAGTGGGACAGGGGGCAGGACCGGGGAGCTGTTTTTT. This codes for CASSGTGGRTGELFF.

This clone was counted at least ten times. The chain recombines TRBV30 with TRBJ2-3; TRBD2 might be the D (6 bases). The CDR3 runs 11 residues. CDR1 is GTSNPN, CDR2 SVGIG, per germline (reference sequence). V lost 8 bases to trimming and J lost 2 bases, with 8 bases between them. The CDR3, as DNA: TGTGCCGGAGGGTACACAGATACGCAGTATTTT. Residues: CAGGYTDTQYF.

This clone is medium-sized by share. This rearrangement joins TRBV20-1 to TRBJ2-7, with 7 bases that match TRBD2. The trim removed 3 bases at V and 6 bases at J, leaving 11 bases unmatched. In germline, CDR1 is DFQATT, CDR2 SNEGSKA (reference sequence). The CDR3 spans 14 residues. The CDR3, as DNA: TGCAGTGCTAGTAAGTGGGGAGCGGGACCCGAGCAGTACTTC. This translates into CSASKWGAGPEQYF.

The J gene is TRBJ2-7, the V gene TRBV11-2; 7 nucleotides match TRBD2. CDR3 length: 16 amino acids. The V gene's germline CDR1 is SGHAT and CDR2 FQNNGV. V dropped 0 bases and J dropped 0; count of bases not matched to a gene: 5. CDR3 loop: CASSLDRGGSSYEQYF. As DNA, the CDR3 is TGTGCCAGCAGCTTAGATCGGGGCGGGAGCTCCTACGAGCAGTACTTC.

With respect to this clone: A read error may explain this, as a much larger clone is one base away. The gene calls are TRBV3-1 and TRBJ2-1, with a weak D call TRBD1 (5 bases). CDR1 and CDR2 (germline): LGHDT, YNNKEL (reference sequence). V lost 4 bases to trimming and J lost 9 bases, with 16 bases between them. The CDR3 consists of 14 residues. CDR3 in DNA: TGTGCCAGCAGCCGAGTGGGCAGTGGGGCTGAGCAGTTCTTC. Residues: CASSRVGSGAEQFF.

As for this clone: The conserved phenylalanine or tryptophan normally closing the CDR3 is absent here, so this likely arose from a read error. This chain links TRBV2 with TRBJ1-5; 7 bases line up with TRBD1. Per germline, CDR1 SNHLY and CDR2 FYNNEI. CDR3 length: 14 amino acids. The ends lost 6 bases at V and 2 bases at J; junction bases unmatched: 4. The CDR3 reads CASSGTGGNQPQHS. The CDR3 bases are TGTGCCAGCAGCGGCACAGGGGGCAATCAGCCCCAGCATTCT.

The chain recombines TRBV29-1 with TRBJ2-3; 8 nucleotides line up with TRBD2. V lost 5 bases, J lost 2 bases, and 3 bases stayed unmatched. CDR1 is SQVTM and CDR2 is ANQGSEA in the germline V gene. The CDR3 extends over 13 amino acids. Written as DNA, the CDR3 is TGCAGCGTTAGCGGGAGTCTCACAGATACGCAGTATTTT. This encodes CSVSGSLTDTQYF.

In this sample, this clone turned up once. This may be a read error: a much more frequent sequence differs by one nucleotide. V gene TRBV18 combines with J gene TRBJ1-3; D is uncertain. The CDR3 has 15 residues. Germline CDR1 is KGHSH and CDR2 is LQKENI. CDR3 DNA: TGTGCCAGCTCACCCCAACAGTGCTCTGGAAACGCCATATATTTT. It yields the protein CASSPQQCSGNAIYF.

The chain has TRBV11-2 and TRBJ2-2; tentative D call: TRBD2 (6 bases). Germline assignment: CDR1 SGHAT and CDR2 FQNNGV. Trimming took 4 bases from V and 2 from J, leaving 17 bases between them. The CDR3 extends over 17 amino acids. CDR3: CASSSQTPGLNTGELFF. DNA for the CDR3: TGTGCCAGCAGCTCCCAAACTCCGGGACTTAACACCGGGGAGCTGTTTTTT.

This clone was counted at least ten times. This rearrangement joins TRBV20-1 to TRBJ2-2, with a weak D call TRBD1 (6 bases). Germline CDR1 reads DFQATT; CDR2 reads SNEGSKA (reference sequence). The V gene lost 0 bases and the J gene lost 0 bases, with 14 bases spanning the gap. The CDR3 is 17 amino acids. Written as DNA, the CDR3 is TGCAGTGCTAGAGACACAGGGACCTACGCGAACACCGGGGAGCTGTTTTTT. It yields the protein CSARDTGTYANTGELFF.

There are many counts of this clone. V and J are TRBV7-9 and TRBJ1-5; D not resolved. This CDR3 comprises 13 residues. Germline CDR1 and CDR2: SEHNR and FQNEAQ (reference sequence). V was trimmed by 1 base and J by 5 bases, leaving 6 bases between them. CDR3 region: CASSLGGDQPQHF. The CDR3 nucleotides are TGTGCCAGCAGCTTAGGGGGAGATCAGCCCCAGCATTTT.

This rearrangement joins TRBV20-1 to TRBJ2-1; tentative D call: TRBD2 (6 bases). CDR3 length: 13 residues. V lost 7 bases to trimming and J lost 3 bases, with 13 bases between them. Germline CDR1 DFQATT, CDR2 SNEGSKA (reference sequence). Written as DNA, the CDR3 is TGCAGTGGCGGGACTGCAAACTACAATGAGCAGTTCTTC. It translates to CSGGTANYNEQFF.

V and J are TRBV11-2 and TRBJ2-4, with a tentative D call TRBD1 (7 bases). CDR1 is SGHAT, CDR2 FQNNGV, per germline. Trimming left V 5 bases short and J 0 bases short, with 23 bases between. The CDR3 is 19 amino acids. The CDR3: CASSRGLGGTDLAKNIQYF. CDR3 coding DNA: TGTGCCAGCAGCCGGGGTTTGGGCGGGACAGACCTAGCCAAAAACATTCAGTACTTC.

The chain uses TRBV27 and TRBJ2-1, with D possibly being TRBD1 or TRBD2 (5 bases each). V lost 3 bases and J 4 bases, leaving 10 bases between the germline ends. Germline CDR1 reads MNHEY; CDR2 reads SMNVEV (reference sequence). CDR3 length: 14 amino acids. This chain's CDR3 is CASSFSGRYNEQFF. As DNA, the CDR3 is TGTGCCAGCAGTTTTTCAGGGAGATACAATGAGCAGTTCTTC.

This clone was recorded many times. Just one base apart from a much larger clone, this may be a read error. The gene calls are TRBV24-1 and TRBJ2-1; D tentatively reads TRBD1 or TRBD2 (6 bases each). The CDR3 covers 16 residues. The germline V gene has CDR1 KGHDR and CDR2 SFDVKD. The CDR3 DNA reads TGTGCCACCAGTCAAGGCGTAGGGGGGTCCTACAGTGAGCAGTTCTTC. Residues: CATSQGVGGSYSEQFF.

This clone occurred many times. The CDR3 loop is CASSGPGLAGDRETQYF. In DNA form, the CDR3 reads TGTGCCAGCAGCGGACCGGGACTAGCGGGAGACCGAGAGACCCAGTACTTC. The rearrangement joins TRBV9 to TRBJ2-5; 14 positions agree with TRBD2. The CDR3 is 17 amino acids. V was pared by 3 bases and J by 4 bases, with 8 bases of the junction left unmatched. Germline lookup yields CDR1 SGDLS and CDR2 YYNGEE.

This clone was picked up a small number of times. The chain carries TRBV5-4 and TRBJ1-4, with D maybe TRBD1 (6 bases). V lost 5 bases and J 7 bases, leaving 18 bases between the germline ends. CDR3 length: 15 amino acids. CDR1 is SGHNT, CDR2 YYREEE, per germline (reference sequence). The CDR3 reads CASSLKQGGGEKLFF. The CDR3 DNA reads as TGTGCCAGCAGTTTAAAACAGGGTGGAGGTGAAAAACTGTTTTTT.

With regard to this clone: A much larger clone differs from this one at a single base, so this may be a read error. This rearrangement joins TRBV2 to TRBJ1-5, with D possibly being TRBD1 (5 bases). The V end lost 5 bases, the J end lost 2 bases, and 16 bases lay between the germline ends. The germline CDR1 and CDR2 sequences are SNHLY and FYNNEI. This CDR3 is 16 amino acids long. The CDR3 region is CASSYYAGGGNQPQHF. The CDR3 nucleotides are TGTGCCAGCAGTTACTACGCGGGAGGGGGCAATCAGCCCCAGCATTTT.

Only a few counts were recorded for this clone. The chain joins TRBV6-1 to TRBJ1-1; TRBD1 matches at 9 bases. Trimming took 5 bases from V and 5 from J; bases not matched to a gene: 9. The CDR3 extends over 15 amino acids. Germline CDR1 MNHNS, CDR2 SASEGT. This CDR3 reads CASSFGQGMGTEAFF. The CDR3 nucleotides are TGTGCCAGCAGTTTCGGACAGGGGATGGGAACTGAAGCTTTCTTT.

This clone was detected ten times or more. This chain connects TRBV9 to TRBJ2-7; tentatively, D is TRBD1 (5 bases). In germline, CDR1 is SGDLS, CDR2 YYNGEE. The CDR3 length is 13 residues. V was clipped by 3 bases and J by 4 bases, with 11 bases between them. The CDR3, as DNA: TGTGCCAGCAGCGCCTCGACAGATTACGAGCAGTACTTC. Protein: CASSASTDYEQYF.

This clone was recorded at least ten times. V is TRBV27 and J is TRBJ1-5; D is ambiguous. There are 13 residues in the CDR3. Germline CDR1 and CDR2: MNHEY and SMNVEV (reference sequence). V dropped 8 bases and J dropped 0 bases, with 8 bases sitting between them. The CDR3 sequence: CASQEHSNQPQHF. DNA of the CDR3: TGTGCCAGCCAAGAACATAGCAATCAGCCCCAGCATTTT.

This clone has at least ten counts. The chain is built from TRBV20-1 and TRBJ2-1, with 8 bases that match TRBD2. CDR3 length equals 14 residues. Germline CDR1 and CDR2: DFQATT and SNEGSKA (reference sequence). Trimming took 5 bases from V and 5 from J; bases not matched to a gene: 8. This chain's CDR3 is CSADKRETDNEQFF. The CDR3 DNA is TGCAGTGCTGATAAGCGGGAGACGGACAATGAGCAGTTCTTC.

This clone was seen ten or more times. The genes are TRBV7-3 and TRBJ2-1, with 9 bases fitting TRBD2. From germline, CDR1 is SGHTA and CDR2 FQGTGA. The junction had 3 bases not matched to a gene; V was cut back by 4 bases and J by 2 bases. The CDR3 runs 15 residues. The CDR3 loop reads CASSYSGSTYNEQFF. The CDR3, as DNA: TGTGCCAGCAGCTATAGCGGGAGTACCTACAATGAGCAGTTCTTC.

This clone showed up many times. The V call is TRBV27, the J call TRBJ2-1; TRBD2 agrees at 7 bases. Germline CDR1 and CDR2: MNHEY and SMNVEV (reference sequence). Unmatched junction bases numbered 9, after V lost 5 bases and J lost 8 bases. CDR3 length equals 14 residues. The CDR3 bases are TGTGCCAGCAGTAGAGGGAGGGCCGGGGATGAGCAGTTCTTC. Translated: CASSRGRAGDEQFF.

This clone is medium-sized. This rearrangement joins TRBV12-3 or TRBV12-4 to TRBJ2-2; 7 nucleotides align to TRBD2. Losses at the gene ends were 1 base for V and 8 bases for J; bases not matched to a gene: 4. The CDR3 covers 14 residues. This CDR3 reads CASSLGTRFGELFF. The DNA of the CDR3 is TGTGCCAGCAGTTTAGGGACTAGGTTTGGGGAGCTGTTTTTT.

This chain uses TRBV7-2 with TRBJ2-4; D might be TRBD2 (6 bases). Germline CDR1 is SGHTA and CDR2 is FQGNSA. The CDR3 runs 12 residues. The V end lost 1 base, the J end lost 16 bases, and 14 bases lay between the germline ends. The CDR3 region is CASSLGGGKRYF. The CDR3 nucleotides read TGTGCCAGCAGCTTAGGCGGAGGGAAAAGATACTTC. The variable domain in full, completed from reference TRBV7-2 and TRBJ2-4, reads GAGVSQSPSNKVTEKGKDVELRCDPISGHTALYWYRQSLGQGLEFLIYFQGNSAPDKSGLPSDRFSAERTGGSVSTLTIQRTQQEDSAVYLCASSLGGGKRYFGAGTRLSVL.